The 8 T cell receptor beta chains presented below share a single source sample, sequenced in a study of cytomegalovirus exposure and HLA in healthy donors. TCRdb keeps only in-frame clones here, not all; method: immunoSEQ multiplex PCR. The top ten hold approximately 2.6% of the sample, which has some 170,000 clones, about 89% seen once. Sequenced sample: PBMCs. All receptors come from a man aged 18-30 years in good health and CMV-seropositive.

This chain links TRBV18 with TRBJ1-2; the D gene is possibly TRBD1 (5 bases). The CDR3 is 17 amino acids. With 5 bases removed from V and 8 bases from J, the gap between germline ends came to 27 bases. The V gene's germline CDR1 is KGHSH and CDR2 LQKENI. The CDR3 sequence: CASSSTETPPGGEGYTF. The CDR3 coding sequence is TGTGCCAGCTCATCAACCGAAACCCCGCCGGGGGGAGAGGGCTACACCTTC.

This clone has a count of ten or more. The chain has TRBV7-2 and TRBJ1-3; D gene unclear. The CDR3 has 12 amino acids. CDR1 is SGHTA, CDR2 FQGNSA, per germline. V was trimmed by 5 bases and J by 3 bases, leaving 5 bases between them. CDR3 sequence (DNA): TGTGCCAGCAGCGAGTATGGAAACACCATATATTTT. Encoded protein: CASSEYGNTIYF.

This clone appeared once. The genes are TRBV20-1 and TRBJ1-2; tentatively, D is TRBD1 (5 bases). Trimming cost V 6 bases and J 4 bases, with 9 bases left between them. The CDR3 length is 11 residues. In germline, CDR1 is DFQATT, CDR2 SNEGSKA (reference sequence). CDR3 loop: CSAEDIYGYTF. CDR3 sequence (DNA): TGCAGTGCCGAGGACATCTATGGCTACACCTTC.

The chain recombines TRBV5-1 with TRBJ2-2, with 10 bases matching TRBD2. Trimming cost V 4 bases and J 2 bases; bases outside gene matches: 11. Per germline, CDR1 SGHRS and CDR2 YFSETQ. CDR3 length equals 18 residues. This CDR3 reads CASSHPTAGGYNTGELFF. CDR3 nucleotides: TGCGCCAGCAGCCACCCAACAGCGGGGGGGTACAACACCGGGGAGCTGTTTTTT. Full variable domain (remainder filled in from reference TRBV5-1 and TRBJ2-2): KAGVTQTPRYLIKTRGQQVTLSCSPISGHRSVSWYQQTPGQGLQFLFEYFSETQRNKGNFPGRFSGRQFSNSRSEMNVSTLELGDSALYLCASSHPTAGGYNTGELFFGEGSRLTVL.

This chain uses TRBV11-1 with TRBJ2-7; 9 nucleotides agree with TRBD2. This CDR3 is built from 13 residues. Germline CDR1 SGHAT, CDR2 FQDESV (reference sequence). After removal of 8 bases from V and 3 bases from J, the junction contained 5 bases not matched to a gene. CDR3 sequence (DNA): TGTGCCAGCCGGGGCGGGGGGGACTACGAGCAGTACTTC. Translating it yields CASRGGGDYEQYF.

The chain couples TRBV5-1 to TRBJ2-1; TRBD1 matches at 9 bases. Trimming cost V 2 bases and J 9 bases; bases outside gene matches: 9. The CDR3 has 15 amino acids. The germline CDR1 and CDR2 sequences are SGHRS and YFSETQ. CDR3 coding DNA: TGCGCCAGCAGCTTTGACAGGGGGATTCTGGGTGAGCAGTTCTTC. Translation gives CASSFDRGILGEQFF.

CDR3 DNA sequence: TGTGCCAGCAGCCGTCTATCAGGGGCCGGGGAGCTGTTTTTT. It yields the protein CASSRLSGAGELFF. V usage is TRBV7-9 and J usage is TRBJ2-2; TRBD1 might be the D (6 bases). The CDR3 runs 14 residues. V was trimmed by 5 bases and J by 6 bases, leaving 13 bases between them. CDR1 and CDR2 (germline): SEHNR, FQNEAQ (reference sequence).

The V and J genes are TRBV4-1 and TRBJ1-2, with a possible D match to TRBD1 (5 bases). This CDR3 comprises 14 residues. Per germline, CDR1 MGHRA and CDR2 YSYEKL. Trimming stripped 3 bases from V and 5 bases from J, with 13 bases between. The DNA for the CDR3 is TGCGCCAGCAGCCAGCCAGGGCGGATTTATGGCTACACCTTC. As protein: CASSQPGRIYGYTF.